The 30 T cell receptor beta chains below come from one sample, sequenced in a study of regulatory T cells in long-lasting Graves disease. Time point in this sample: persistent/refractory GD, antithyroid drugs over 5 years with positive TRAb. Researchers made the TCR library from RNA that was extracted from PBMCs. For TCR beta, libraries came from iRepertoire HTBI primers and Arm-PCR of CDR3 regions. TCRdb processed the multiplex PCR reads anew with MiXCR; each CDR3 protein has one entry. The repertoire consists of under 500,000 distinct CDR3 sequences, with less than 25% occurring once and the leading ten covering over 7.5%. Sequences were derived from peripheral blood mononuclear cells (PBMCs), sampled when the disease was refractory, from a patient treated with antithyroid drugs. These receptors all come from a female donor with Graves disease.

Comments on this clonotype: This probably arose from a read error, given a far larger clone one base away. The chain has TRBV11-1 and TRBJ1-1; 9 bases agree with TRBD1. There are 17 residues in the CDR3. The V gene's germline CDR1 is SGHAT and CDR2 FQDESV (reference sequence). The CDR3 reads CASSPLGQGFKNTEALF. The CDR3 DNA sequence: TGTGCCAGCAGCCCGCTGGGACAGGGCTTTAAGAACACTGAAGCTCTCTTT.

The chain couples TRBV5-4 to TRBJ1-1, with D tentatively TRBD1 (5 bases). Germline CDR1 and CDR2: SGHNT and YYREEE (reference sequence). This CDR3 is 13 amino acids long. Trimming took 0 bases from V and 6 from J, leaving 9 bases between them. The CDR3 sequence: CASSLGRVSEAFF. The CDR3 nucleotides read TGTGCCAGCAGCTTGGGCAGGGTATCTGAAGCTTTCTTT.

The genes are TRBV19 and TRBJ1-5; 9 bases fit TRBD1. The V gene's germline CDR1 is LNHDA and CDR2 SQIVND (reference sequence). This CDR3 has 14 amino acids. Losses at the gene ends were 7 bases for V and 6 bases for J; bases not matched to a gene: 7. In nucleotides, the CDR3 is TGTGCCAGTACCCCAACAGGGGGCGGTCAGCCCCAGCATTTT. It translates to CASTPTGGGQPQHF.

The CDR3 DNA sequence: TGTGCCAGCAGCCAAGATCGGGCAGGGGTAAGAGAAAAACTGTTTTTT. This codes for CASSQDRAGVREKLFF. The chain is built from TRBV4-2 and TRBJ1-4; D is possibly TRBD1 (6 bases). This CDR3 has 16 amino acids. Trimming removed 0 bases at V and 8 bases at J, with 16 bases between. Germline CDR1 reads LGHNA; CDR2 reads YNFKEQ.

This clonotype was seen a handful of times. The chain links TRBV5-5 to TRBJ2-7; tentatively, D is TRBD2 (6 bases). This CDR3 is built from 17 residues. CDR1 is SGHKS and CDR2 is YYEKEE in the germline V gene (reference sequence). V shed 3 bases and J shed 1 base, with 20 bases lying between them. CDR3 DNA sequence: TGTGCCAGCAGCTCGCTCGACACAGCGGGCCATTCCTACGAGCAGTACTTC. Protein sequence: CASSSLDTAGHSYEQYF.

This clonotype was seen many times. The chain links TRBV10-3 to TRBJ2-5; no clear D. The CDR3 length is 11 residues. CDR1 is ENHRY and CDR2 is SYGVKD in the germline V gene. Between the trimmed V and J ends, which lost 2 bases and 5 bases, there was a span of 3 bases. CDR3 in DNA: TGTGCCATCAGTGAGACGGAGACCCAGTACTTC. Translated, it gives CAISETETQYF.

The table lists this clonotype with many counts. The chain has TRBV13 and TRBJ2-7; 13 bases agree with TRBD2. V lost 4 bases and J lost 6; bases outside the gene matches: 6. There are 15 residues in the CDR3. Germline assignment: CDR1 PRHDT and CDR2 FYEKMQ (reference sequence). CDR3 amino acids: CASSSPGLAGIEQYF. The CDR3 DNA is TGTGCCAGCAGCTCTCCGGGACTAGCGGGAATCGAGCAGTACTTC. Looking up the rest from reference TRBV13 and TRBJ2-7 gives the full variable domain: AAGVIQSPRHLIKEKRETATLKCYPIPRHDTVYWYQQGPGQDPQFLISFYEKMQSDKGSIPDRFSAQQFSDYHSELNMSSLELGDSALYFCASSSPGLAGIEQYFGPGTRLTVT.

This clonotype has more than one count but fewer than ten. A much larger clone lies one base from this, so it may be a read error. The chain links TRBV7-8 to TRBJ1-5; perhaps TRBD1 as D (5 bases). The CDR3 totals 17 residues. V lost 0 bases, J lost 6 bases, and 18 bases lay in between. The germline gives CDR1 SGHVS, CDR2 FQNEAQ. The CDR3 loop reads CASSLAAGSLRSQPQHF. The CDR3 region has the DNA TGTGCCAGCAGCTTAGCGGCAGGGTCACTGCGCAGTCAGCCCCAGCATTTT.

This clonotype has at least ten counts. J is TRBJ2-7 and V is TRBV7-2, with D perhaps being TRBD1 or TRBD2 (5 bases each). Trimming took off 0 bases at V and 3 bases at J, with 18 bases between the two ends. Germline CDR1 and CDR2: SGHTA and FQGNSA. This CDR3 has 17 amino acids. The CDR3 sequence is CASSLAAWRSGSYEQYF. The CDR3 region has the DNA TGTGCCAGCAGCTTAGCGGCGTGGCGGTCAGGGAGCTACGAGCAGTACTTC.

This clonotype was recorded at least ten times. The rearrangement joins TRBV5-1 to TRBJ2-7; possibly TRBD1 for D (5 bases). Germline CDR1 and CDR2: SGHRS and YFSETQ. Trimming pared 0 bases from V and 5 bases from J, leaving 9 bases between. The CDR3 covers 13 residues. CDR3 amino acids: CASSLAHRNEQYF. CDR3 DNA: TGCGCCAGCAGCTTGGCCCACAGGAACGAGCAGTACTTC.

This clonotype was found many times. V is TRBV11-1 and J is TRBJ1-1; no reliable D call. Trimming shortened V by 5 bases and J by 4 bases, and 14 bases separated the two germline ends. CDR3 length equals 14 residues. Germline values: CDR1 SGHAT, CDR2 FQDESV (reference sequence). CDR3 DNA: TGTGCCAGCAGCCTGGGTGGGTTACCCACTGAAGCTTTCTTT. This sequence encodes CASSLGGLPTEAFF.

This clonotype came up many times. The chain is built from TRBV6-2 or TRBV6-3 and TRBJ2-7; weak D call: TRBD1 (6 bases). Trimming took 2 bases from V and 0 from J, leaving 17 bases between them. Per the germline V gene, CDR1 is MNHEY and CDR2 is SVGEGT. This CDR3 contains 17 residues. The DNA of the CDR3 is TGTGCCAGCAGTTACCGGGACATCCTGGCGGCCTCCTACGAGCAGTACTTC. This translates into CASSYRDILAASYEQYF.

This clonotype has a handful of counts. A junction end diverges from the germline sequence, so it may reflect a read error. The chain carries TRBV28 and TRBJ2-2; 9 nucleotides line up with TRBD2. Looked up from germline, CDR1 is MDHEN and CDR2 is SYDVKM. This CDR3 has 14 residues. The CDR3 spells CASSFGLAHGELVF. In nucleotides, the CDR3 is TGTGCCAGCAGTTTTGGACTAGCGCACGGGGAGCTGGTTTTT.

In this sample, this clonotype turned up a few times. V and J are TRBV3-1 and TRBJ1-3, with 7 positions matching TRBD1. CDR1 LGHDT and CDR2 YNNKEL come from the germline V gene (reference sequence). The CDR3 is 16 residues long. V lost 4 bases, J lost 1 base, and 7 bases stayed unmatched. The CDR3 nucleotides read TGTGCCAGCAGCCGTCGGGACAGACCATCTGGAAACACCATATATTTT. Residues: CASSRRDRPSGNTIYF.

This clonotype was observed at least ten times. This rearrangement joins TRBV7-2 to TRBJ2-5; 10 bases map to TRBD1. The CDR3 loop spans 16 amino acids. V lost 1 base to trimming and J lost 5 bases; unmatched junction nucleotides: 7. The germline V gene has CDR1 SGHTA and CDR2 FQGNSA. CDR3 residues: CASSLGSTGGVETQYF. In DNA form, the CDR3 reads TGTGCCAGCAGCTTAGGATCGACAGGGGGCGTTGAGACCCAGTACTTC.

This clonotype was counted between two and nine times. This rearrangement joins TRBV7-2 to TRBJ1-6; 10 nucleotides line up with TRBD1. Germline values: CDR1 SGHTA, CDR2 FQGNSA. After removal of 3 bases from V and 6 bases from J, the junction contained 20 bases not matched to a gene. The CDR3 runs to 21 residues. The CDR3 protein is CASSLPEFSTGTGDGNSPLHF. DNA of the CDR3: TGTGCCAGCAGCTTGCCTGAATTTAGCACCGGGACAGGGGACGGTAATTCACCCCTCCACTTT.

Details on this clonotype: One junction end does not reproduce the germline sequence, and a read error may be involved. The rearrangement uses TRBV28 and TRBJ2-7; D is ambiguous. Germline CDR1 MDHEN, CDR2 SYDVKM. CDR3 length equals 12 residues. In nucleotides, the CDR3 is TGTGCCAGCGGTTTGCGTGCCTACGAGCAGTACTTC. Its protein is CASGLRAYEQYF.

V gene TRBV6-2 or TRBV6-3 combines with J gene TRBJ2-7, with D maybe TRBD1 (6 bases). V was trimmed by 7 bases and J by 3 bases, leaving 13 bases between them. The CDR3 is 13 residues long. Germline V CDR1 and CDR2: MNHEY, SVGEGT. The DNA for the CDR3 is TGTGCCAGCAATCCAGGGGCCTTCTACGAGCAGTACTTC. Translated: CASNPGAFYEQYF.

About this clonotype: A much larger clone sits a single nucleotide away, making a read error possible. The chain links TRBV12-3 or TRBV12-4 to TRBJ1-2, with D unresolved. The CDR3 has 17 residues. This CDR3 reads CAGSFSLWARYNYGYTF. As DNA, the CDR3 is TGTGCCGGCAGTTTTTCTCTGTGGGCAAGATACAACTATGGCTACACCTTC.

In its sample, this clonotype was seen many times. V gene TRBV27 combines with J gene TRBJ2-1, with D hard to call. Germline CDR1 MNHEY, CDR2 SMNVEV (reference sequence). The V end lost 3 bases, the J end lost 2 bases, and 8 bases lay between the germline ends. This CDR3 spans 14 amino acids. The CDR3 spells CASSLRPTYNEQFF. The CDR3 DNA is TGTGCCAGCAGTTTGAGGCCCACCTACAATGAGCAGTTCTTC.

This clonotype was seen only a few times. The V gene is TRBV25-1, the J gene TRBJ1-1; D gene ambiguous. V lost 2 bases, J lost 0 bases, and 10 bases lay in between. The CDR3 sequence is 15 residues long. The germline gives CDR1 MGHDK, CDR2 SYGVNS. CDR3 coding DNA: TGTGCCAGCAGTGAAGAGAATAGCCTGAACACTGAAGCTTTCTTT. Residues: CASSEENSLNTEAFF. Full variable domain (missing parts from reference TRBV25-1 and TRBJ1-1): EADIYQTPRYLVIGTGKKITLECSQTMGHDKMYWYQQDPGMELHLIHYSYGVNSTEKGDLSSESTVSRIRTEHFPLTLESARPSHTSQYLCASSEENSLNTEAFFGQGTRLTVV.

CDR3 DNA sequence: TGTGCCATCAGTGAGAGGGACAGTTGGACTGAAGCTTTCTTT. Translating it yields CAISERDSWTEAFF. The chain employs TRBV10-3 and TRBJ1-1, with 7 bases fitting TRBD1. V was pared by 2 bases and J by 5 bases, with 5 bases of the junction left unmatched. The CDR3 sequence is 14 residues long. Germline CDR1 is ENHRY and CDR2 is SYGVKD.

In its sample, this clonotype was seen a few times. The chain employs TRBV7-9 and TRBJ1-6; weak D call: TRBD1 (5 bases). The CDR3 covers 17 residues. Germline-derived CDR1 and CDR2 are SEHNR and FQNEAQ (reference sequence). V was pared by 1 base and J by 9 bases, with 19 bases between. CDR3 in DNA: TGTGCCAGCAGCTTAGTCCCTGGGGCCGGGACGAGTTCACCCCTCCACTTT. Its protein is CASSLVPGAGTSSPLHF.

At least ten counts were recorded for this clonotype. DNA of the CDR3: TGTGCCAGCAGTTTAGTCCTGGGGCTTGCGGTGAACACTGAAGCTTTCTTT. Protein sequence: CASSLVLGLAVNTEAFF. The chain is built from TRBV12-3 or TRBV12-4 and TRBJ1-1; D is perhaps TRBD1 (5 bases). Trimming stripped 1 base from V and 0 bases from J, with 15 bases between. The CDR3 sequence is 17 residues long.

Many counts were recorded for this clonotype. The CDR3 loop is CASSYVGLGQTQYF. The CDR3 DNA reads as TGTGCCAGCAGTTACGTTGGGCTGGGACAGACCCAGTACTTC. The V call is TRBV6-9, the J call TRBJ2-5; D is possibly TRBD1 or TRBD2 (5 bases each). The germline V gene has CDR1 MNHGY and CDR2 SVAAGI. The CDR3 extends over 14 amino acids. The ends were cut back, 3 bases at V and 6 bases at J, with 14 bases in the middle.

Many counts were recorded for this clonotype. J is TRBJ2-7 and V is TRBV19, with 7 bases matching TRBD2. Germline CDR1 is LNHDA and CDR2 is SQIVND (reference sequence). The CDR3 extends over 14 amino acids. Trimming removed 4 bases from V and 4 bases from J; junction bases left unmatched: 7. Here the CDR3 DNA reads TGTGCCAGTAGTAAAGGGACGGGGGGTTACGAGCAGTACTTC. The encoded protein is CASSKGTGGYEQYF.

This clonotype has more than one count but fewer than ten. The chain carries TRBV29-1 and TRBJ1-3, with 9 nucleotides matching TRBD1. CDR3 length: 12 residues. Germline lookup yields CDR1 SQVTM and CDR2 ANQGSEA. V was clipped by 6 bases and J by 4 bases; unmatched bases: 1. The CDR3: CSVTGGGNTIYF. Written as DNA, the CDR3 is TGCAGCGTGACAGGGGGAGGAAACACCATATATTTT.

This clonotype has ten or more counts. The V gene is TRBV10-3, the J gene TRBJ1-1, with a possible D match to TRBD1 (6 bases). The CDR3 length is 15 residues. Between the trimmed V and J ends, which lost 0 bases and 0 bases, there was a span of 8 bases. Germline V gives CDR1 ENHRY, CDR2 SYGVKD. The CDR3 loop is CAISESPGVNTEAFF. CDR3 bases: TGTGCCATCAGTGAGTCTCCAGGGGTGAACACTGAAGCTTTCTTT.

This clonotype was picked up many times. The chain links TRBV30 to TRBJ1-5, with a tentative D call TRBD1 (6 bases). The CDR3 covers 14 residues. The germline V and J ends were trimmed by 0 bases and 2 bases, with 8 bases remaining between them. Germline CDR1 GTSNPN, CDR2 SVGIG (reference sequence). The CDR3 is CAWSVQGGNQPQHF. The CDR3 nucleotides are TGTGCCTGGAGTGTACAGGGCGGCAATCAGCCCCAGCATTTT.

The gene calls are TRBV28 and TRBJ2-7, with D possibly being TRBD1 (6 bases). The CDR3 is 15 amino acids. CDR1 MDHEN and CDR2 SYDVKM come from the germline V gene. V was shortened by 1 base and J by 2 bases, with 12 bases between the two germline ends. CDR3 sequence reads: CASSLLDRTTYEQYF. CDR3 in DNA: TGTGCCAGCAGTTTATTAGACAGGACAACCTACGAGCAGTACTTC.